The 24 T cell receptor beta chains in this list originate from one sample, sequenced in a study of T cell responses to AZD1222 COVID-19 vaccine. Profiling relied on immunoSEQ multiplex PCR, and the TCRdb table lists in-frame clones only, not all of them. The data contain around 180,000 clones, approximately 94% of them seen just once; the ten biggest clones take up 1.5% to 2%. This specimen consisted of peripheral blood, obtained 28 days after the second AZD1222 dose. Source of these receptors: an adult who received the AZD1222 COVID-19 vaccine.

The genes are TRBV7-9 and TRBJ1-5, with D perhaps matching TRBD1 (6 bases). This CDR3 spans 18 amino acids. CDR1 is SEHNR and CDR2 is FQNEAQ in the germline V gene (reference sequence). Trimming pared 3 bases from V and 5 bases from J, leaving 23 bases between. The CDR3: CASSFLINRETNHQPQHF. CDR3 coding DNA: TGTGCCAGCAGCTTTTTAATCAACAGGGAGACGAACCATCAGCCCCAGCATTTT.

The gene calls are TRBV15 and TRBJ1-2; the match to TRBD1 covers 7 bases. With V trimmed by 4 bases and J by 1 base, 3 bases remained unmatched. CDR3 length equals 14 residues. CDR1 LNHNV and CDR2 YYDKDF come from the germline V gene (reference sequence). The CDR3 sequence: CATSINRGNYGYTF. In DNA form, the CDR3 reads TGTGCCACCAGCATAAACAGGGGTAACTATGGCTACACCTTC.

This chain's CDR3 is CASSPGTNSYEQYF. The CDR3 nucleotides are TGTGCCAGCAGCCCCGGGACGAACTCCTACGAGCAGTACTTC. The V gene is TRBV6-6, the J gene TRBJ2-7; D possibly matches TRBD1 or TRBD2 (5 bases each). This CDR3 comprises 14 residues. The germline CDR1 and CDR2 sequences are MNHNY and SVGAGI (reference sequence). V lost 6 bases and J 0 bases, leaving 12 bases between the germline ends.

The table lists this clone with a count of one. The genes are TRBV10-3 and TRBJ1-5, with 7 bases that match TRBD1. The CDR3 totals 15 residues. Germline V gene data show CDR1 as ENHRY and CDR2 as SYGVKD. V was pared by 2 bases and J by 3 bases, with 4 bases of the junction left unmatched. CDR3 sequence reads: CAISENRGSNQPQHF. CDR3 sequence (DNA): TGTGCCATCAGTGAGAACAGGGGATCCAATCAGCCCCAGCATTTT.

The gene calls are TRBV6-6 and TRBJ2-2, with 14 nucleotides matching TRBD2. The CDR3 is 19 amino acids. Trimming cost V 5 bases and J 4 bases; bases outside gene matches: 12. Germline loops: CDR1 MNHNY, CDR2 SVGAGI (reference sequence). As DNA, the CDR3 is TGTGCCAGCAGTCGGACTAGCGGGGGGTTGAGTCTCTCCACCGGGGAGCTGTTTTTT. Translated, it gives CASSRTSGGLSLSTGELFF.

This clone was recorded once. The rearrangement links TRBV7-2 to TRBJ2-1; a weak D match, TRBD2 (5 bases). This CDR3 comprises 14 residues. Germline CDR1 SGHTA, CDR2 FQGNSA. The V end was cut by 3 bases, the J end by 0 bases, with 6 bases between. The chain's CDR3 is CASSLGSSYNEQFF. The CDR3 DNA is TGTGCCAGCAGCTTGGGGAGCTCCTACAATGAGCAGTTCTTC.

The gene calls are TRBV30 and TRBJ1-2; 8 bases align to TRBD1. Germline CDR1 reads GTSNPN; CDR2 reads SVGIG (reference sequence). The CDR3 sequence is 15 residues long. The trim removed 4 bases at V and 7 bases at J, leaving 14 bases unmatched. The CDR3 here is CAWTKNRGMSVGYTF. The CDR3 DNA is TGTGCCTGGACCAAAAACAGGGGGATGAGCGTTGGCTACACCTTC. Variable domain in full (rest from reference TRBV30 and TRBJ1-2): SQTIHQWPATLVQPVGSPLSLECTVEGTSNPNLYWYRQAAGRGLQLLFYSVGIGQISSEVPQNLSASRPQDRQFILSSKKLLLSDSGFYLCAWTKNRGMSVGYTFGSGTRLTVV.

The chain joins TRBV28 to TRBJ1-5, with TRBD1 identical over 7 bases. Germline CDR1 reads MDHEN; CDR2 reads SYDVKM. J gave up 4 bases and V 5 bases, and 5 bases lay outside the gene matches. The CDR3 totals 14 residues. The CDR3: CASSNYRGNQPQHF. The DNA of the CDR3 is TGTGCCAGCAGTAATTACAGGGGAAATCAGCCCCAGCATTTT.

This clone was observed a single time. This chain joins TRBV5-6 and TRBJ1-5, with 8 bases lining up with TRBD1. Germline loops: CDR1 SGHDT, CDR2 YYEEEE. This CDR3 contains 16 residues. V was pared by 0 bases and J by 5 bases, with 7 bases of the junction left unmatched. In DNA, the CDR3 is TGTGCCAGCAGCTTGGCTCAGGGGGCGGGAGATCAGCCCCAGCATTTT. Protein product: CASSLAQGAGDQPQHF.

V gene TRBV3-1 (or the pseudogene TRBV3-2) combines with J gene TRBJ1-4; TRBD1 matches 7 bases. The CDR3 is made up of 16 amino acids. Germline V gene lookup returns CDR1 LGHDT and CDR2 YNNKEL (reference sequence). J gave up 3 bases and V 3 bases, and 7 bases lay outside the gene matches. The CDR3 here is CASSHGQEVPNEKLFF. The CDR3 DNA is TGTGCCAGCAGCCATGGACAGGAAGTACCTAATGAAAAACTGTTTTTT.

This clone showed up just once. This chain connects TRBV9 to TRBJ1-1; weak D call: TRBD1 (6 bases). CDR1 and CDR2 (germline): SGDLS, YYNGEE. CDR3 length equals 12 residues. Trimming removed 3 bases from V and 7 bases from J, with 10 bases in between. The CDR3 DNA is TGTGCCAGCAGCGCCAGGGGCGGTGAAGCTTTCTTT. This encodes CASSARGGEAFF.

The chain employs TRBV14 and TRBJ2-7; D may match TRBD1 or TRBD2 (6 bases each). The CDR3 has 13 amino acids. The V gene's germline CDR1 is SGHDN and CDR2 FVKESK. Between the trimmed V and J ends, which lost 6 bases and 7 bases, there was a span of 16 bases. CDR3 coding DNA: TGTGCCAGCAGACGTAAAGGGGGAGGTGAGCAGTACTTC. It yields the protein CASRRKGGGEQYF.

In regard to this clone: This same CDR3 is encoded by further DNA sequences in the sample. Here the CDR3 reads CASSIGTEAFF. Written as DNA, the CDR3 is TGTGCCAGTAGTATTGGGACTGAAGCTTTCTTT. The chain is built from TRBV19 and TRBJ1-1; no firm D call. Trimming shortened V by 3 bases and J by 5 bases, and 4 bases separated the two germline ends. This CDR3 is built from 11 residues. CDR1 is LNHDA and CDR2 is SQIVND in the germline V gene (reference sequence).

The J gene is TRBJ1-2, the V gene TRBV28; tentative D call: TRBD1 (6 bases). The V gene's germline CDR1 is MDHEN and CDR2 SYDVKM. With 5 bases removed from V and 8 bases from J, the gap between germline ends came to 15 bases. This CDR3 contains 13 residues. The CDR3 is CASSPPGTRGYTF. The CDR3 bases are TGTGCCAGCAGTCCCCCCGGGACAAGGGGCTACACCTTC.

The rearrangement uses TRBV6-5 and TRBJ1-4, with D possibly matching TRBD1 (6 bases). The CDR3 length is 14 residues. The germline gives CDR1 MNHEY, CDR2 SVGAGI. V lost 5 bases, J lost 8 bases, and 15 bases lay in between. The CDR3 DNA reads TGTGCCAGCAGTCCGACAGGAGGACGGGAAAAACTGTTTTTT. Translation: CASSPTGGREKLFF.

The chain uses TRBV3-1 (or the pseudogene TRBV3-2) and TRBJ2-7, with D possibly matching TRBD1 (5 bases). The CDR3 runs to 12 residues. Germline CDR1 reads LGHDT; CDR2 reads YNNKEL (reference sequence). Trimming cost V 1 base and J 4 bases, with 5 bases left between them. The DNA of the CDR3 is TGTGCCAGCAGCCAAGCAGGGTACGAGCAGTACTTC. Protein product: CASSQAGYEQYF.

The chain combines TRBV4-1 with TRBJ1-3; D is undetermined. This CDR3 contains 15 residues. The germline gives CDR1 MGHRA, CDR2 YSYEKL. V shed 3 bases and J shed 4 bases, with 13 bases lying between them. The CDR3 DNA reads TGCGCCAGCAGCCAGGCACAAGGACCCGGAAACACCATATATTTT. The encoded protein is CASSQAQGPGNTIYF.

The chain carries TRBV29-1 and TRBJ2-7; a possible D gene is TRBD2 (8 bases). The V gene lost 4 bases and the J gene lost 4 bases, with 26 bases spanning the gap. Germline CDR1 SQVTM, CDR2 ANQGSEA. This CDR3 contains 17 residues. DNA for the CDR3: TGCAGCGTTGTGGCGGGGGGACAGAGTAGGGGGCTTTACGAGCAGTACTTC. It encodes CSVVAGGQSRGLYEQYF.

The CDR3 loop is CASNWGTENEQFF. CDR3 in DNA: TGTGCCAGCAACTGGGGGACAGAGAATGAGCAGTTCTTC. V is TRBV12-3 or TRBV12-4 and J is TRBJ2-1; 7 bases are shared with TRBD1. The trim removed 7 bases at V and 7 bases at J, leaving 7 bases unmatched. The CDR3 is 13 residues long.

The chain recombines TRBV27 with TRBJ2-7; 7 bases align to TRBD2. Germline CDR1 reads MNHEY; CDR2 reads SMNVEV (reference sequence). J was trimmed by 5 bases and V by 5 bases; bases with no gene match: 12. The CDR3 sequence is 15 residues long. The CDR3 protein is CASSPRLAGSHEQYF. As DNA, the CDR3 is TGTGCCAGCAGTCCTAGACTAGCCGGTTCGCACGAGCAGTACTTC.

This clone was counted a single time. The genes are TRBV28 and TRBJ1-1; possibly TRBD1 for D (6 bases). This CDR3 contains 18 residues. The ends were cut back, 3 bases at V and 1 base at J, with 21 bases in the middle. The germline V gene encodes CDR1 MDHEN and CDR2 SYDVKM. The CDR3 DNA is TGTGCCAGCAGTTTGGCTGTGCGAGTAGGGGGTTGGAACACTGAAGCTTTCTTT. It translates to CASSLAVRVGGWNTEAFF. The variable domain in full, completed from reference TRBV28 and TRBJ1-1, reads DVKVTQSSRYLVKRTGEKVFLECVQDMDHENMFWYRQDPGLGLRLIYFSYDVKMKEKGDIPEGYSVSREKKERFSLILESASTNQTSMYLCASSLAVRVGGWNTEAFFGQGTRLTVV.

This clone was counted once. This sample also contains other DNA sequences that code for the same CDR3. The chain links TRBV5-1 to TRBJ2-1, with 11 bases identical to TRBD2. Losses at the gene ends were 2 bases for V and 3 bases for J; bases not matched to a gene: 1. Germline V gene sequence: CDR1 SGHRS, CDR2 YFSETQ. This CDR3 spans 15 amino acids. CDR3 in DNA: TGCGCCAGCAGCTTAGGACTAGCGGGCTACAATGAGCAGTTCTTC. Its translation: CASSLGLAGYNEQFF. Variable domain in full (rest from reference TRBV5-1 and TRBJ2-1): KAGVTQTPRYLIKTRGQQVTLSCSPISGHRSVSWYQQTPGQGLQFLFEYFSETQRNKGNFPGRFSGRQFSNSRSEMNVSTLELGDSALYLCASSLGLAGYNEQFFGPGTRLTVL.

V is TRBV19 and J is TRBJ2-1, with D possibly TRBD1 on 6 matching bases. The CDR3 extends over 13 amino acids. CDR1 and CDR2 (germline): LNHDA, SQIVND (reference sequence). Trimming removed 4 bases at V and 6 bases at J, with 10 bases between. The CDR3 protein is CASSKTGTNEQFF. The CDR3, as DNA: TGTGCCAGTAGTAAGACAGGTACCAATGAGCAGTTCTTC. Filled out from reference TRBV19 and TRBJ2-1, the complete variable domain reads DGGITQSPKYLFRKEGQNVTLSCEQNLNHDAMYWYRQDPGQGLRLIYYSQIVNDFQKGDIAEGYSVSREKKESFPLTVTSAQKNPTAFYLCASSKTGTNEQFFGPGTRLTVL.

The genes are TRBV28 and TRBJ1-1; no firm D call. This CDR3 contains 12 residues. Germline values: CDR1 MDHEN, CDR2 SYDVKM. The V end was cut by 8 bases, the J end by 4 bases, with 11 bases between. Here the CDR3 reads CASYGPGTEAFF. CDR3 nucleotide sequence: TGTGCCAGCTATGGGCCGGGCACTGAAGCTTTCTTT.